This is a list of T cell receptor beta chains from one sample in a study of blood T cells in healthy people across ages. Using its own MiXCR run on the 5' RACE reads, TCRdb lists one record per CDR3 protein. The sample comprises 650,000 to 1,000,000 distinct CDR3 sequences, about half of which are singletons, and 18% rests with the top ten. Specimen: blood. The source is a man older than 75 in good health. The CDR3 runs from the conserved cysteine through the conserved F or W. D genes are given only for firm matches. Expanded clones get a size class; other rows say once, few or many, or leave the size out.

- | TRBJ2-1 | TRBV28 | TRBD2 | TGTGCCAGCAGTACTAGCGGGAGGGCCAATATGGATGAGCAGTTCTTC | CASSTSGRANMDEQFF
- | TRBJ2-7 | TRBV14 | TRBD1 | TGTGCCAGCAGCCAAGTGACAGGGGGGGCCGAGCAGTACTTC | CASSQVTGGAEQYF
- | TRBJ2-7 | TRBV2 | TRBD1 | TGTGCCAGCAGCGGACAGGGGTATGGCGAGCAGTACTTC | CASSGQGYGEQYF
- | TRBJ1-5 | TRBV7-2 | - | TGTGCCAGCAGCTTCAGGGCTCAGTTTCAGCCCCAGCATTTT | CASSFRAQFQPQHF
- | TRBJ2-7 | TRBV12-3/TRBV12-4 | - | TGTGCCAGCAGTCTGTACTCAGGGGACGAGCAGTACTTC | CASSLYSGDEQYF
- | TRBJ2-7 | TRBV28 | - | TGTGCCAGCGCCCCCTCGCGCGGGGATTCCTACGAGCAGTACTTC | CASAPSRGDSYEQYF
many | TRBJ2-5 | TRBV9 | - | TGTGCCAGCAGCTCCCGGGATTGGGCCAAAGAGACCCAGTACTTC | CASSSRDWAKETQYF
few | TRBJ1-2 | TRBV12-3/TRBV12-4 | - | TGTGCCAGCAAGGGAACTTCTAGCTATGGCTACACCTTC | CASKGTSSYGYTF
many | TRBJ2-1 | TRBV5-1 | TRBD1 | TGCGCCAGCAGCTTGCTTTCCGGGACAGGGGGTTCGTTCAATGAGCAGTTCTTC | CASSLLSGTGGSFNEQFF
- | TRBJ1-4 | TRBV12-3/TRBV12-4 | TRBD1 | TGTGCCAGCAAGGGACAGGGTAATGAAAAACTGTTTTTT | CASKGQGNEKLFF
few | TRBJ2-3 | TRBV27 | TRBD2 | TGTGCCAGCAGTTTAACGGGGGGTCTGAGCGGGAGAGAGACAGATACGCAGTATTTT | CASSLTGGLSGRETDTQYF
- | TRBJ2-1 | TRBV20-1 | TRBD2 | TGCAGTCCTACTAGCGTATCCTACAATGAGCAGTTCTTC | CSPTSVSYNEQFF
few | TRBJ1-2 | TRBV12-3/TRBV12-4 | - | TGTGCCAGCAGTGTCGGGACAATGAGATATGGCTACACCTTC | CASSVGTMRYGYTF
- | TRBJ2-3 | TRBV7-9 | - | TGTGCCAGCAGCACAGGGCAGTACAGTCTGGATACGCAGTATTTT | CASSTGQYSLDTQYF
few | TRBJ2-1 | TRBV6-2/TRBV6-3 | - | TGTGCCAGCAGTTTAGGGGACCCCTCCTACAATGAGCAGTTCTTC | CASSLGDPSYNEQFF
- | TRBJ2-5 | TRBV12-3/TRBV12-4 | TRBD1 | TGTGCCAGCAGTCTCAACACAGGGGACCAAGAGACCCAGTACTTC | CASSLNTGDQETQYF
- | TRBJ2-3 | TRBV20-1 | - | TGCAGTGCTAGAGGTCAAGTAAAAGATACGCAGTATTTT | CSARGQVKDTQYF
- | TRBJ1-6 | TRBV10-3 | TRBD1 | TGTGCCACCAAAGCCGGGACAGACAATTCACCCCTCCACTTT | CATKAGTDNSPLHF
many | TRBJ2-5 | TRBV29-1 | TRBD2 | TGCAGCGTTGAGGATGGAGCGGGAGGGGAGACCCAGTACTTC | CSVEDGAGGETQYF
- | TRBJ2-7 | TRBV5-1 | TRBD2 | TGCGCCAGCAGCTTGGTAGGCGGGAGTACCTACGAGCAGTACTTC | CASSLVGGSTYEQYF
many | TRBJ1-2 | TRBV12-3/TRBV12-4 | TRBD1 | TGTGCCAGCAGTTTTAGGGGACAGGCGCATTCTGGCTACACCTTC | CASSFRGQAHSGYTF
- | TRBJ2-7 | TRBV28 | - | TGTGCCAGCACACGGGGGAGTACCTACGAGCAGTACTTC | CASTRGSTYEQYF
few | TRBJ2-3 | TRBV2 | - | TGTGCCAGCAGCCGCACTAGCAACGCAGATACGCAGTATTTT | CASSRTSNADTQYF
- | TRBJ2-3 | TRBV10-2 | - | TGCGCCAGCAGTGAGGCAGGGACTAGCACAGATACGCAGTATTTT | CASSEAGTSTDTQYF
- | TRBJ2-3 | TRBV7-2 | - | TGTGCCAGCAGCTTAGTAACAGGTGGGGCAGATACGCAGTATTTT | CASSLVTGGADTQYF
once | TRBJ1-4 | TRBV4-2 | - | TGTGCCAGCAGCCTCCAGGGCGGACCTAATGAAAAACTGTTTTTT | CASSLQGGPNEKLFF
- | TRBJ2-2 | TRBV4-2 | - | TGTGCCAGCAGCCAAGTCGGAAGGACTGGGAACACCGGGGAGCTGTTTTTT | CASSQVGRTGNTGELFF
- | TRBJ2-7 | TRBV4-1 | - | TGCGCCAGCAGCGCTTTAGATGGTTTGGCCGAGCAGTACTTC | CASSALDGLAEQYF
few | TRBJ2-1 | TRBV20-1 | - | TGCAGTGCCAGGCATGGGAGGAGCTACAATGAGCAGTTCTTC | CSARHGRSYNEQFF
- | TRBJ2-1 | TRBV5-1 | - | TGCGCCAGCAGCGTTATTCGGGGCGCAGGGCAGTTCTTC | CASSVIRGAGQFF
once | TRBJ2-1 | TRBV28 | TRBD2 | TGTGCCAGTCAAAAAAGCGGGAGGGATGAGCAGTTCTTC | CASQKSGRDEQFF
- | TRBJ2-5 | TRBV7-2 | TRBD2 | TGTGCCAGCAGCATAACTAGCGGGGTGGGGGAGACCCAGTACTTC | CASSITSGVGETQYF
once | TRBJ1-2 | TRBV20-1 | - | TGCAGTGCTAGAGCAGGGAACGACTATGGCTACACCTTC | CSARAGNDYGYTF
- | TRBJ1-1 | TRBV29-1 | - | TGCAGCGTATTACAGGTACTGATGAACACTGAGGCTTTCTTT | CSVLQVLMNTEAFF
few | TRBJ2-7 | TRBV20-1 | TRBD2 | TGCAGTGCTAGAGTGCCTAGCGGGAGCGACGAGCAGTACTTC | CSARVPSGSDEQYF
many | TRBJ2-5 | TRBV29-1 | TRBD1 | TGCAGCGCGGGGACAGGGATGGAGACCCAGTACTTC | CSAGTGMETQYF
- | TRBJ1-4 | TRBV2 | - | TGTGCCAGCCGGGACAAGTATGCAACTAATGAAAAACTGTTTTTT | CASRDKYATNEKLFF
many | TRBJ1-2 | TRBV5-4 | - | TGTGCCAGCAGCGAGACAGCTAACTATGGCTACACCTTC | CASSETANYGYTF
few | TRBJ2-7 | TRBV28 | - | TGTGCCAGCACCTCTATATACGAGCAGTACTTC | CASTSIYEQYF
few | TRBJ2-7 | TRBV7-2 | TRBD2 | TGTGCCAGCAGCTTATCAATAGCGGGAGGGGTCTACGAGCAGTACTTC | CASSLSIAGGVYEQYF
- | TRBJ2-1 | TRBV29-1 | - | TGCAGCGTTGGGGGTATTGGAAACAATGAGCAGTTCTTC | CSVGGIGNNEQFF
- | TRBJ1-2 | TRBV3-1 | - | TGTGCCAGCAGCCAAGAGGACTATGGCTACACCTTC | CASSQEDYGYTF
- | TRBJ2-3 | TRBV7-2 | - | TGCGCCAGCAGCTTATGGAGGGAACGCACAGATACGCAGTATTTT | CASSLWRERTDTQYF
- | TRBJ2-7 | TRBV4-1 | - | TGCGCCAGCAGCCTCAGGGCGGCAGGTGAGCAGTACTTC | CASSLRAAGEQYF
many | TRBJ2-5 | TRBV7-9 | TRBD2 | TGTGCCAGCAGCTTCCAGCGGGAGAAGGGAGAGACCCAGTACTTC | CASSFQREKGETQYF
few | TRBJ1-1 | TRBV5-1 | - | TGCGCCAGCAGGCTGAGCTCAGGGACAGCTTTCTTT | CASRLSSGTAFF
- | TRBJ2-2 | TRBV19 | - | TGTGCCAGTAAAAACGGACCTTCCACCGGGGAGCTGTTTTTT | CASKNGPSTGELFF
- | TRBJ2-7 | TRBV9 | - | TGTGCCAGCAGCGTAACTTGGCAGGGTCCCGAGCAGTACTTC | CASSVTWQGPEQYF
- | TRBJ2-2 | TRBV18 | - | TGTGCCAGCTCATCAACCGGGAGCACCGGGGAGCTGTTTTTT | CASSSTGSTGELFF
- | TRBJ2-7 | TRBV14 | - | TGTGCCAGCGGCCAAGGGGGTTATAGCGGAGCCTCCTACGAGCAGTACTTC | CASGQGGYSGASYEQYF
- | TRBJ2-2 | TRBV20-1 | - | TGCAGTGCTAGAGAGGGAGGAATCACCGGGGAGCTGTTTTTT | CSAREGGITGELFF
few | TRBJ2-7 | TRBV4-3 | - | TGCGCCAGCAGCCAAGACCGATCTGGACTCGCCTACAATGAGCAGTACTTC | CASSQDRSGLAYNEQYF
- | TRBJ2-2 | TRBV21-1 | - | TGTGCCAGCAGCTCAGGACAGGGAGCGTCCGGGGAGCTGTTTTTT | CASSSGQGASGELFF
many | TRBJ2-2 | TRBV2 | - | TGTGCCAGCAGCTACAGCACCGGGGAGCTGTTTTTT | CASSYSTGELFF
- | TRBJ2-2 | TRBV6-1 | TRBD1 | TGTGCCAGCAGTAGGGGGGCAGGGGGCTTCCGAGGGATGAACACCGGGGAGCTGTTTTTT | CASSRGAGGFRGMNTGELFF